This T cell receptor beta chain originates from a study of blood T cell repertoires in COVID-19. Study at large: T cells, B-cell-depleted T cells, or PBMCs supplied cDNA or gDNA.

Clones were read by immunoSEQ multiplex PCR, and TCRdb kept only the in-frame ones, dropping some. The sample includes 35,000 to 50,000 clones, roughly 90% of them seen just once. Germline V lookup: CDR1 MNHEY, CDR2 SMNVEV (reference sequence). The CDR3 is 16 residues long. The ends lost 5 bases at V and 1 base at J; junction bases unmatched: 9. The sequence came from a man aged 45-60 years with active COVID-19. The sequencing input was peripheral blood. V gene TRBV27 combines with J gene TRBJ1-1; 8 nucleotides line up with TRBD1. CDR3 sequence: CASSPATGGKNTEAFF. The CDR3 region has the DNA TGTGCCAGCAGTCCAGCCACAGGGGGTAAGAACACTGAAGCTTTCTTT.